The entry below describes one TCR beta chain. Antigen unknown. Per the germline V gene, CDR1 is MGHRA and CDR2 is YSYEKL. The CDR3 is made up of 14 amino acids. The V gene lost 4 bases and the J gene lost 3 bases, with 10 bases spanning the gap. The table came from immunoSEQ multiplex PCR; TCRdb's copy has only in-frame clones and leaves some out. The sample records more than 300,000 clones, roughly 90% being singletons. The sample comes from a study of cytomegalovirus exposure and HLA in healthy donors. Overall study results and limits: Among TCR beta chains, those listed as cytomegalovirus-associated numbered some 170. According to a later analysis, TCR clusters from the first cohort tended to co-occur in the roughly 110 validation repertoires. The dataset shows that most TCR sequences were rare, while some public TCRs occurred in many donors. For cytomegalovirus status, the classifier reportedly gave diagnoses with high specificity and sensitivity.

The sequence came from a woman under 30 in good health and CMV-seronegative. Sequencing used PBMCs. J is TRBJ2-1 and V is TRBV4-1; a possible D gene is TRBD2 (6 bases). The CDR3 DNA sequence: TGCGCCAGCAGCCCCCGGAGGGTCTACAATGAGCAGTTCTTC. Its translation is CASSPRRVYNEQFF.